What follows are 20 T cell receptor beta chains derived from one specimen sequenced in a study of cytomegalovirus exposure and HLA in healthy donors. The data were produced by immunoSEQ multiplex PCR, yet TCRdb's version contains in-frame clones alone and is incomplete. This table has around 250,000 clones, nearly 90% appearing once. The sequencing sample was made of PBMCs. Every receptor here comes from a woman under 30 in good health and CMV-seronegative.

The chain couples TRBV18 to TRBJ1-4; D is unresolved. The CDR3 totals 16 residues. CDR1 KGHSH and CDR2 LQKENI come from the germline V gene. V was shortened by 1 base and J by 0 bases, with 9 bases between the two germline ends. The CDR3 here is CASSPQTVATNEKLFF. The CDR3 DNA sequence: TGTGCCAGCTCACCACAAACAGTCGCAACTAATGAAAAACTGTTTTTT.

Only one count was recorded for this clone. This sequence joins TRBV5-8 and TRBJ2-7, with 9 bases identical to TRBD1. Germline assignment: CDR1 SGHTS and CDR2 YDEGEE. This CDR3 region has 14 residues. V lost 4 bases to trimming and J lost 7 bases; unmatched junction nucleotides: 9. The CDR3 is CASSLGTGPGEQYV. The CDR3 coding sequence is TGTGCCAGCAGCCTCGGGACAGGGCCGGGGGAGCAGTACGTC.

In this sample, this clone turned up a few times. CDR3 sequence: CASSLPGQNFYGYTF. The CDR3 DNA is TGTGCCAGCAGCTTGCCGGGACAGAACTTTTATGGCTACACCTTC. This chain joins TRBV5-4 and TRBJ1-2; TRBD1 agrees at 7 bases. V was pared by 1 base and J by 5 bases, with 8 bases of the junction left unmatched. Germline V gene sequence: CDR1 SGHNT, CDR2 YYREEE (reference sequence). The CDR3 runs 15 residues.

The chain combines TRBV4-1 with TRBJ1-3; D uncertain. V lost 4 bases to trimming and J lost 0 bases, with 10 bases between them. This CDR3 has 15 amino acids. Germline assignment: CDR1 MGHRA and CDR2 YSYEKL. The CDR3 sequence: CASSRDTSSGNTIYF. The CDR3 DNA reads TGCGCCAGCAGCCGAGACACCAGCTCTGGAAACACCATATATTTT.

The chain joins TRBV28 to TRBJ2-7; possible D gene TRBD1, 5 bases. CDR1 is MDHEN, CDR2 SYDVKM, per germline. The CDR3 has 14 residues. Trimming stripped 5 bases from V and 3 bases from J, with 14 bases between. CDR3 sequence: CASSTLLGHYEQYV. CDR3 DNA: TGTGCCAGCAGTACCCTACTGGGGCACTACGAGCAGTACGTC.

Worth noting for this clone: Different DNA sequences within this sample yield the same CDR3. The rearrangement joins TRBV6-1 to TRBJ1-3, with D possibly being TRBD1 (5 bases). This CDR3 comprises 14 residues. In germline, CDR1 is MNHNS, CDR2 SASEGT. V lost 0 bases and J lost 4, with 7 bases in between. CDR3 DNA sequence: TGTGCCAGCAGTGAAGCGGGGGGGGGAAACACCATATATTTT. Protein: CASSEAGGGNTIYF.

This clone was detected only once. V gene TRBV19 combines with J gene TRBJ2-2; D is undetermined. The CDR3 has 14 amino acids. Trimming pared 9 bases from V and 3 bases from J, leaving 14 bases between. Germline V gene lookup returns CDR1 LNHDA and CDR2 SQIVND (reference sequence). The CDR3 region has the DNA TGTGCCAGCCCGTTTTTAGTGCACACCGGGGAGCTGTTTTTT. It encodes CASPFLVHTGELFF.

J is TRBJ1-5 and V is TRBV23-1, with 8 nucleotides matching TRBD1. TRBV23-1 is an ORF for which the function is uncertain. The CDR3 consists of 15 residues. Trimming at V came to 3 bases and at J to 4 bases, leaving 5 bases not matched to a gene. This chain's CDR3 is CASSQPDRENQPQHF. The CDR3 nucleotides are TGCGCCAGCAGTCAGCCGGACAGGGAGAATCAGCCCCAGCATTTT.

J is TRBJ2-1 and V is TRBV7-6; tentatively, D is TRBD1 (5 bases). The V and J ends lost 2 bases and 7 bases respectively, with 12 bases between them. The CDR3 spans 14 residues. The V gene's germline CDR1 is SGHVS and CDR2 FNYEAQ. CDR3 DNA: TGTGCCAGCAGCTTAATTGAAGGGGATAATGAGCAGTTCTTC. As protein: CASSLIEGDNEQFF.

The chain has TRBV30 and TRBJ1-1; possible D gene TRBD1, 6 bases. The germline gives CDR1 GTSNPN, CDR2 SVGIG (reference sequence). The length of the CDR3 is 13 residues. V was shortened by 5 bases and J by 1 base, with 11 bases between the two germline ends. Here the CDR3 reads CAWGYRENTEAFF. CDR3 DNA sequence: TGTGCCTGGGGTTACAGGGAGAACACTGAAGCTTTCTTT.

The chain couples TRBV4-3 to TRBJ2-5; D may be TRBD1 (6 bases). V lost 3 bases, J lost 5 bases, and 13 bases lay in between. The CDR3 consists of 14 residues. Looked up from germline, CDR1 is LGHNA and CDR2 is YSLEER. The CDR3, as DNA: TGCGCCAGCAGCCAGGTGGGGGCTTCGGAGACCCAGTACTTC. It is translated as CASSQVGASETQYF.

The genes are TRBV6-4 and TRBJ2-1; 8 bases agree with TRBD2. CDR1 is MRHNA and CDR2 is SNTAGT in the germline V gene. The CDR3 is 16 residues long. With 0 bases clipped from V and 2 bases from J, the junction kept 3 bases outside the gene matches. CDR3 residues: CASSDSGGGTYNEQFF. The CDR3 bases are TGTGCCAGCAGTGACTCGGGCGGGGGGACCTACAATGAGCAGTTCTTC.

The chain links TRBV27 to TRBJ2-1; 7 bases fit TRBD1. Per germline, CDR1 MNHEY and CDR2 SMNVEV (reference sequence). Unmatched junction bases numbered 14, after V lost 11 bases and J lost 4 bases. The CDR3 contains 15 residues. The CDR3 DNA reads TGTGCCTCCAGGCTCGGGACAGCGGTATACAATGAGCAGTTCTTC. Residues: CASRLGTAVYNEQFF.

The CDR3 reads CASSLRDNGNTEAFF. CDR3 nucleotides: TGTGCCAGCAGCCTCAGGGATAATGGGAACACTGAAGCTTTCTTT. The chain employs TRBV5-5 and TRBJ1-1, with D possibly matching TRBD1 (5 bases). Per germline, CDR1 SGHKS and CDR2 YYEKEE (reference sequence). V lost 4 bases and J 1 base, leaving 14 bases between the germline ends. CDR3 size: 15 residues.

The chain is built from TRBV28 and TRBJ1-2; TRBD1 might be the D (5 bases). CDR3 length: 14 amino acids. The V gene lost 3 bases and the J gene lost 4 bases, with 12 bases spanning the gap. Germline V gives CDR1 MDHEN, CDR2 SYDVKM. DNA for the CDR3: TGTGCCAGCAGTTTGGTGACAGCGATCTATGGCTACACCTTC. Residues: CASSLVTAIYGYTF.

This chain joins TRBV18 and TRBJ2-3, with 7 bases matching TRBD1. CDR1 is KGHSH, CDR2 LQKENI, per germline. The length of the CDR3 is 14 residues. The junction had 2 bases not matched to a gene; V was cut back by 0 bases and J by 5 bases. In DNA form, the CDR3 reads TGTGCCAGCTCACCACCTTCAGGGGGAGATACGCAGTATTTT. Its translation: CASSPPSGGDTQYF.

This chain links TRBV7-2 with TRBJ2-2, with 10 bases fitting TRBD2. CDR3 length: 15 residues. Trimming removed 5 bases from V and 6 bases from J; junction bases left unmatched: 6. Germline loops: CDR1 SGHTA, CDR2 FQGNSA. Here the CDR3 reads CASSPAAGGAGELFF. For the CDR3, the DNA is TGTGCCAGCAGCCCGGCAGCGGGGGGGGCCGGGGAGCTGTTTTTT.

The chain combines TRBV28 with TRBJ1-5, with 11 bases matching TRBD1. With V trimmed by 6 bases and J by 15 bases, 13 bases remained unmatched. The CDR3 runs to 14 residues. Germline lookup yields CDR1 MDHEN and CDR2 SYDVKM. CDR3 amino acids: CASRSGGTGGFWHF. DNA for the CDR3: TGTGCCAGCAGATCGGGAGGGACAGGGGGTTTTTGGCATTTT.

This chain uses TRBV4-3 with TRBJ2-2; 10 positions match TRBD1. The V gene end was trimmed by 4 bases and the J gene end by 1 base; junction bases not matched to a gene: 0. This CDR3 spans 15 amino acids. Germline V gene data show CDR1 as LGHNA and CDR2 as YSLEER. CDR3 DNA: TGCGCCAGCAGCCGGGACAGGGGGAACACCGGGGAGCTGTTTTTT. Protein: CASSRDRGNTGELFF.

The chain couples TRBV5-8 to TRBJ1-5; tentatively, D is TRBD1 (6 bases). Germline-derived CDR1 and CDR2 are SGHTS and YDEGEE. Trimming took 2 bases from V and 2 from J, leaving 14 bases between them. The CDR3 extends over 16 amino acids. CDR3 nucleotides: TGTGCCAGCAGCTTATTGCGGGGGGCAGGCAATCAGCCCCAGCATTTT. Translated, it gives CASSLLRGAGNQPQHF.